A single T cell receptor beta chain is shown here with its context. Antigen unknown. Time point here: late sampling 161 to 241 days after vaccination in a few convalescent patients. Stated treatment: approximately 9-day PBMC culture with coronavirus spike peptide pools or control peptides (ViraFEST assay). On days 3 and 7, half the medium was swapped for fresh IL-2-containing medium. This sample is drawn from a study of vaccination and CD4 T cells after COVID-19. Study details: Participants were administered two doses of either the BNT162b2 or the mRNA-1273 vaccine. Some control cultures received a CEFX pool, which served as the positive control. Others received an HIV-1 Nef pool or no peptide.

Researchers used the Oncomine TCR Beta short-read assay to sequence DNA from cultured CD4+ T cells. TCRdb used MiXCR to reprocess the PCR reads, holding one entry per CDR3 protein. The table lists approximately 22,000 distinct CDR3 sequences, around a third of them singletons, with 2.6% in the top ten. Sequenced material: CD4+ T cells from blood, cultured in vitro, taken about 7 months after SARS-CoV-2 vaccination. This sequence was found in a human donor who had recovered from COVID-19.

For the CDR3, the DNA is TGTGCCAGCAGCTATGACAGAAACTACGAGCAGTACTTC. Protein: CASSYDRNYEQYF. The chain carries TRBV5-8 and TRBJ2-7, with D perhaps matching TRBD1 (5 bases). Germline V gives CDR1 SGHTS, CDR2 YDEGEE. The CDR3 spans 13 residues. With 3 bases removed from V and 3 bases from J, the gap between germline ends came to 10 bases.